Shown below are 15 T cell receptor beta chains from a single sample sequenced in a study of follicular helper T cells after annual influenza vaccination (dated by TCRdb to 2016 to 2017). The sample's time point, from its label and the paper: 2015-2016 season, 7 days after influenza vaccination. The library was produced with the immunoSEQ multiplex PCR assay. The clones in this table, taken by TCRdb from immuneACCESS, are in-frame only. Not every clone is retained; where verified, under half of the shortfall comes from an unresolved V gene, and the cause of the rest is unknown. The sample contains about 10,000 clones, around four fifths of them found a single time. Jointly, the top ten make up roughly 0.39% of the sample. Sequencing used CXCR5- memory CD4+ T cells sorted from blood, obtained 7 days after influenza vaccination. The cell subset or site label of this sample denotes: CXCR5- memory CD4 T cells. The receptors here all came from an adult who received the influenza vaccine.

The chain has TRBV6-5 and TRBJ2-5; perhaps TRBD2 as D (7 bases). Trimming pared 6 bases from V and 7 bases from J, leaving 15 bases between. The CDR3 runs 13 residues. CDR1 is MNHEY, CDR2 SVGAGI, per germline. The CDR3: CASRAGGLTTQYF. DNA for the CDR3: TGTGCCAGCAGGGCCGGGGGGCTTACGACCCAGTACTTC.

This clone occurred once. This chain connects TRBV11-2 to TRBJ2-2; 8 positions match TRBD1. This CDR3 contains 15 residues. Trimming removed 1 base from V and 7 bases from J; junction bases left unmatched: 5. CDR1 and CDR2 (germline): SGHAT, FQNNGV. DNA of the CDR3: TGTGCCAGCAGCTTAGTTGTCAGGGGGCACGGGGAGCTGTTTTTT. Protein product: CASSLVVRGHGELFF.

The chain joins TRBV10-3 to TRBJ1-6; no reliable D call. Germline V gene lookup returns CDR1 ENHRY and CDR2 SYGVKD. The V end was cut by 8 bases, the J end by 14 bases, with 19 bases between. The CDR3 runs 13 residues. CDR3 nucleotides: TGTGCCATCGGTGGCCAAGCAATTTCTTCCCTCCACTTT. Amino acids: CAIGGQAISSLHF.

The chain has TRBV19 and TRBJ1-6; no definite D call. The CDR3 is made up of 14 amino acids. Trimming shortened V by 5 bases and J by 10 bases, and 15 bases separated the two germline ends. The germline V gene has CDR1 LNHDA and CDR2 SQIVND (reference sequence). The CDR3 here is CASSATHRESPLHF. CDR3 DNA sequence: TGTGCCAGTAGTGCAACCCACAGAGAATCACCCCTCCACTTT.

This clone was counted between two and nine times. The chain combines TRBV18 with TRBJ2-7, with 9 bases matching TRBD1. V lost 4 bases to trimming and J lost 2 bases; unmatched junction nucleotides: 3. Germline-derived CDR1 and CDR2 are KGHSH and LQKENI. The CDR3 sequence is 14 residues long. CDR3 sequence (DNA): TGTGCCAGCTCACAGGGACAGGGTGCCTACGAGCAGTACTTC. It specifies CASSQGQGAYEQYF.

V gene TRBV2 combines with J gene TRBJ1-1, with D possibly TRBD1 on 5 matching bases. The CDR3 is 14 residues long. CDR1 SNHLY and CDR2 FYNNEI come from the germline V gene. V was shortened by 5 bases and J by 2 bases, with 12 bases between the two germline ends. As DNA, the CDR3 is TGTGCCAGCAGTTTTAACGGGGCCAACACTGAAGCTTTCTTT. It translates to CASSFNGANTEAFF.

The chain has TRBV7-2 and TRBJ2-5, with TRBD2 matching 13 bases. The CDR3 sequence is 19 residues long. V was pared by 3 bases and J by 6 bases, with 16 bases of the junction left unmatched. In germline, CDR1 is SGHTA, CDR2 FQGNSA. This chain's CDR3 is CASSFLLAGGTGVGKTQYF. The CDR3 DNA sequence: TGTGCCAGCAGCTTCCTACTAGCGGGGGGGACTGGGGTCGGTAAGACCCAGTACTTC.

V is TRBV5-1 and J is TRBJ2-7; D not certain. V was cut by 4 bases and J by 6 bases, with 20 bases left in between. Germline V gives CDR1 SGHRS, CDR2 YFSETQ. The CDR3 has 15 residues. The CDR3 here is CASSQEASVVGEQYF. In DNA, the CDR3 is TGCGCCAGCAGCCAAGAGGCGTCGGTGGTCGGCGAGCAGTACTTC.

The gene calls are TRBV18 and TRBJ1-1; D gene unclear. The V and J ends lost 3 bases and 0 bases respectively, with 11 bases between them. The V gene's germline CDR1 is KGHSH and CDR2 LQKENI. The CDR3 is made up of 15 amino acids. The CDR3 DNA sequence: TGTGCCAGCTCACCCCATGCGGAAATGAACACTGAAGCTTTCTTT. Translated: CASSPHAEMNTEAFF.

J is TRBJ2-5 and V is TRBV4-1; D is unclear. CDR1 and CDR2 (germline): MGHRA, YSYEKL. V was pared by 0 bases and J by 9 bases, with 11 bases between. This CDR3 has 13 amino acids. In nucleotides, the CDR3 is TGCGCCAGCAGCCAAGAAGAAGTGGCCTCCCAGTACTTC. Amino acid sequence: CASSQEEVASQYF.

This clone was seen more than once but under ten times. The rearrangement uses TRBV6-1 and TRBJ2-1; D unclear. The CDR3 contains 15 residues. Germline V gives CDR1 MNHNS, CDR2 SASEGT. The V and J ends lost 0 bases and 4 bases respectively, with 10 bases between them. In nucleotides, the CDR3 is TGTGCCAGCAGTGAAGCCGGAACTGGATACAATGAGCAGTTCTTC. This gives the protein CASSEAGTGYNEQFF.

This clone has only a few counts. V and J are TRBV6-5 and TRBJ2-7, with 9 bases identical to TRBD1. CDR3 length: 13 residues. Germline CDR1 MNHEY, CDR2 SVGAGI. Germline trimming cut 6 bases from V and 6 bases from J; bases unmatched to any gene: 6. The CDR3 DNA sequence: TGTGCCAGCAGAGAAACAGGGGGCGCCGAGCAGTACTTC. Encoded protein: CASRETGGAEQYF.

The V and J genes are TRBV9 and TRBJ2-3, with 9 bases fitting TRBD2. The trim removed 0 bases at V and 1 base at J, leaving 3 bases unmatched. Germline loops: CDR1 SGDLS, CDR2 YYNGEE. This CDR3 is built from 16 residues. CDR3 protein: CASSVGASGGTDTQYF. The CDR3 DNA reads TGTGCCAGCAGCGTAGGGGCTAGCGGGGGCACAGATACGCAGTATTTT.

The chain joins TRBV29-1 to TRBJ1-1; maybe TRBD1 (5 bases). The CDR3 is made up of 12 amino acids. V lost 3 bases and J 8 bases, leaving 13 bases between the germline ends. The V gene's germline CDR1 is SQVTM and CDR2 ANQGSEA. The chain's CDR3 is CSVDRVATEAFF. CDR3 nucleotides: TGCAGCGTTGACAGGGTTGCGACGGAAGCTTTCTTT.

The chain employs TRBV7-9 and TRBJ1-6, with 10 bases fitting TRBD1. The CDR3 is 17 amino acids. Unmatched junction bases numbered 13, after V lost 5 bases and J lost 9 bases. In germline, CDR1 is SEHNR, CDR2 FQNEAQ (reference sequence). This chain's CDR3 is CASSGRLTGGAGSPLHF. The CDR3 DNA reads TGTGCCAGCAGCGGGCGATTGACAGGGGGCGCGGGTTCACCCCTCCACTTT.